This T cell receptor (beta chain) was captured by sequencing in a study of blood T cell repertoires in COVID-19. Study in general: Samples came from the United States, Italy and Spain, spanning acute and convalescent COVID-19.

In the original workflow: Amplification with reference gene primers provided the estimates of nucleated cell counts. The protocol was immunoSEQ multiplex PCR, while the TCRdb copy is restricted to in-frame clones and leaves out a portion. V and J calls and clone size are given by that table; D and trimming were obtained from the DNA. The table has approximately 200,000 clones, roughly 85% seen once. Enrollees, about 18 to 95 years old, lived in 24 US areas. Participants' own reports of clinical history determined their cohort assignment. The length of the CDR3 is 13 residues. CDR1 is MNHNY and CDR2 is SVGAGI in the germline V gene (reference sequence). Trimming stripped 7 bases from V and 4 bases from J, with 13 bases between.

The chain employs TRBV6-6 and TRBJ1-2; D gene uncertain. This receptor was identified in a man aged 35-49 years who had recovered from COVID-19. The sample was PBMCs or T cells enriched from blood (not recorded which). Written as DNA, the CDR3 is TGTGCCAGCACTGGTCAGAGGTTCTATGGCTACACCTTC. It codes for CASTGQRFYGYTF.